This T cell receptor beta chain was identified in a study of blood T cells in healthy people across ages. The study, taken as a whole, reports: The study found TCR beta diversity correlated strongly with naive T cell percentage.

Donor samples were obtained from healthy Caucasian individuals from Russia, aged about 6 to 100. Each donor had roughly 10 milliliters of peripheral blood drawn. Then a second PCR, running roughly 7 to 11 cycles, was carried out with a sample-barcoded 5' primer and a J-beta primer mix. A template-switch adaptor containing 12 random nucleotides labeled each cDNA molecule. TCRdb called the 5' RACE reads again in MiXCR, with one record for every CDR3 protein. The repertoire includes approximately 1.5 million distinct CDR3 sequences, approximately 42% of them detected once, and about 4% sits in the top ten. The CDR3 contains 13 residues. Deletions cut 1 base from V and 5 bases from J, with 7 bases between. CDR1 and CDR2 from the germline V gene are MNHNS and SASEGT. Note on this clonotype: Its antigen is still unknown.

The sequenced material came from blood. The receptor was isolated from a woman aged 18-29 years in good health. This chain connects TRBV6-1 to TRBJ2-3; tentatively, D is TRBD2 (5 bases). The CDR3 is CASSEGREDTQYF. The CDR3 DNA follows: TGTGCCAGCAGTGAAGGCCGGGAAGATACGCAGTATTTT.